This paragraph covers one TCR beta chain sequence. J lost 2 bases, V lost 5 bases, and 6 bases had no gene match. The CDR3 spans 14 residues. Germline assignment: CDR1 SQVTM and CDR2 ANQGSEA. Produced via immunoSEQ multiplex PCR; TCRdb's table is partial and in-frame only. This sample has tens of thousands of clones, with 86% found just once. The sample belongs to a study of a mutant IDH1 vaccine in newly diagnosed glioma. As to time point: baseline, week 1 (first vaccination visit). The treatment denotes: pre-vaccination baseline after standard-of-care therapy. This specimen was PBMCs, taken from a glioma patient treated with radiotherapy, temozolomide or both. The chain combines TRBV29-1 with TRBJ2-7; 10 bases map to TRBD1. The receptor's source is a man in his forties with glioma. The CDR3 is CSVLTGTGAYEQYF. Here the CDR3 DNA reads TGCAGCGTTCTAACCGGGACAGGGGCCTACGAGCAGTACTTC.